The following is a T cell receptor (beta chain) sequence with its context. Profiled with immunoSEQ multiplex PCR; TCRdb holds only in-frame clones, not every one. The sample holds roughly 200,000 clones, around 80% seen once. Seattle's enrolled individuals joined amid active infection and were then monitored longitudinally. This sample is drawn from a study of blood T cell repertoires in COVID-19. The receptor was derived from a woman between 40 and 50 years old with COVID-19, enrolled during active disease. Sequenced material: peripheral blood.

CDR3 coding DNA: TGTGCCAGCAGCTTACCCCACGCGACAGAAATCTATGGCTACACCTTC. The encoded protein is CASSLPHATEIYGYTF. The chain recombines TRBV7-9 with TRBJ1-2; possible D gene TRBD1, 5 bases. Germline V CDR1 and CDR2: SEHNR, FQNEAQ (reference sequence). The length of the CDR3 is 16 residues. Trimming removed 2 bases from V and 4 bases from J, with 17 bases in between. The full variable domain, with the rest looked up from reference TRBV7-9 and TRBJ1-2, is DTGVSQNPRHKITKRGQNVTFRCDPISEHNRLYWYRQTLGQGPEFLTYFQNEAQLEKSRLLSDRFSAERPKGSFSTLEIQRTEQGDSAMYLCASSLPHATEIYGYTFGSGTRLTVV.